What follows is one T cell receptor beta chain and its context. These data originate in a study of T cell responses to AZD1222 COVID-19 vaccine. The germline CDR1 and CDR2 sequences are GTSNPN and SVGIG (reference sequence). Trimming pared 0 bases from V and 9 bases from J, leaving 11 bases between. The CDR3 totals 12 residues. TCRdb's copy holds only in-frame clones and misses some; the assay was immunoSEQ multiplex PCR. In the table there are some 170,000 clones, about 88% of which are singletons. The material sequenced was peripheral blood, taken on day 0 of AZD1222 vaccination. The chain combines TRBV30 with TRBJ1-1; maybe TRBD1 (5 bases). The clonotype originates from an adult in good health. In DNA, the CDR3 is TGTGCCTGGAGTGTACGGGCAGGGAAAGCTTTCTTT. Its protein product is CAWSVRAGKAFF. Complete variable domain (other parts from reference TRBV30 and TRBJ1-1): SQTIHQWPATLVQPVGSPLSLECTVEGTSNPNLYWYRQAAGRGLQLLFYSVGIGQISSEVPQNLSASRPQDRQFILSSKKLLLSDSGFYLCAWSVRAGKAFFGQGTRLTVV.